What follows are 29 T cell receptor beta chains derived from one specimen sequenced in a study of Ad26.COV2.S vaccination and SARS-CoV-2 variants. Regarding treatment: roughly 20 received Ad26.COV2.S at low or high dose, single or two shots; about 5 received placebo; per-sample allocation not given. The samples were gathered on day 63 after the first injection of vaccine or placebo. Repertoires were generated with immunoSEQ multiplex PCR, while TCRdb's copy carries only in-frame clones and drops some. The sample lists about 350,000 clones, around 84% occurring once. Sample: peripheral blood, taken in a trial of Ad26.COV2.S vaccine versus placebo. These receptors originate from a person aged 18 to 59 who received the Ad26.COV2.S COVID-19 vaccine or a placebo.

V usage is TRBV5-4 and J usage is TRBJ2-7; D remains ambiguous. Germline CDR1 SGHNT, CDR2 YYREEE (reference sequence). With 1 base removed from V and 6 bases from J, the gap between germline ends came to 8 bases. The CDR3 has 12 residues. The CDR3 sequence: CASSLPVGEQYF. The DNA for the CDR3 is TGTGCCAGCAGCTTGCCGGTAGGCGAGCAGTACTTC.

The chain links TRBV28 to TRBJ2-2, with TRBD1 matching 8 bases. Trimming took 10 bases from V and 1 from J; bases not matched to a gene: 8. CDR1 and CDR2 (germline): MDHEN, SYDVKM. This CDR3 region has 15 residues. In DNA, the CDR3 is TGTGCCATCACCCCCGGACAGGGGAACACCGGGGAGCTGTTTTTT. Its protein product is CAITPGQGNTGELFF. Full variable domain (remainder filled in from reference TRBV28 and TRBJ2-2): DVKVTQSSRYLVKRTGEKVFLECVQDMDHENMFWYRQDPGLGLRLIYFSYDVKMKEKGDIPEGYSVSREKKERFSLILESASTNQTSMYLCAITPGQGNTGELFFGEGSRLTVL.

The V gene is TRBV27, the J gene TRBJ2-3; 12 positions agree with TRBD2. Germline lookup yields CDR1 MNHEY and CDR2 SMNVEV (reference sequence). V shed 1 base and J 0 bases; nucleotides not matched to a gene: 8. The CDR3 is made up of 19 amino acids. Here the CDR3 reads CASSLFGLAGGESTDTQYF. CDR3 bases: TGTGCCAGCAGTTTATTTGGTCTAGCGGGGGGGGAAAGCACAGATACGCAGTATTTT.

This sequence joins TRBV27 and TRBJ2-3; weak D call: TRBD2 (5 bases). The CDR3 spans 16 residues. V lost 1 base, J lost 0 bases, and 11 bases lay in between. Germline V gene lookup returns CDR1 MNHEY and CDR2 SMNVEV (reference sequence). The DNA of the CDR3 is TGTGCCAGCAGTTTATGGCCCGGGATAAGCACAGATACGCAGTATTTT. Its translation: CASSLWPGISTDTQYF.

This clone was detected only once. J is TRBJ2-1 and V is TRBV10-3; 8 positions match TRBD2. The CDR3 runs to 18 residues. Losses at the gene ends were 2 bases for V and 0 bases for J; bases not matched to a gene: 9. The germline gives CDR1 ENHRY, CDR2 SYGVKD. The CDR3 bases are TGTGCCATCAGTGAGGGTAGCGGGATAAGCAGCTCCTACAATGAGCAGTTCTTC. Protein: CAISEGSGISSSYNEQFF.

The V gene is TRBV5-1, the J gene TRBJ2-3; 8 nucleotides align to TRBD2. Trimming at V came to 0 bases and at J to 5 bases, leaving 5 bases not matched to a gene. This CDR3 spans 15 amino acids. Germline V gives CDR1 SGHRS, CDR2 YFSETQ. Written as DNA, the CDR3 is TGCGCCAGCAGCTTGGCCGGGGGGGCTGGAGATACGCAGTATTTT. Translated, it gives CASSLAGGAGDTQYF.

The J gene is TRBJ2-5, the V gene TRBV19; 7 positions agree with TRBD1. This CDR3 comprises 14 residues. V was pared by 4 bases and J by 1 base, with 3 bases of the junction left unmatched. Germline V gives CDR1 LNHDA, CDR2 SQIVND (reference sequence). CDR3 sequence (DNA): TGTGCCAGTAGTAAAAGACAGGGCCAAGAGACCCAGTACTTC. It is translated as CASSKRQGQETQYF.

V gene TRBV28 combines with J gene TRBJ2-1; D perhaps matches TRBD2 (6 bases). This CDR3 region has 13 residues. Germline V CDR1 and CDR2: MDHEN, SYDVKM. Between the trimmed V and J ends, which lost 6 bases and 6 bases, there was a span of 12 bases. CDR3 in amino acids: CASREGRANEQFF. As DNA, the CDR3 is TGTGCCAGCAGGGAGGGCAGGGCCAATGAGCAGTTCTTC. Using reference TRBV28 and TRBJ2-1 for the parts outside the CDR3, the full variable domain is DVKVTQSSRYLVKRTGEKVFLECVQDMDHENMFWYRQDPGLGLRLIYFSYDVKMKEKGDIPEGYSVSREKKERFSLILESASTNQTSMYLCASREGRANEQFFGPGTRLTVL.

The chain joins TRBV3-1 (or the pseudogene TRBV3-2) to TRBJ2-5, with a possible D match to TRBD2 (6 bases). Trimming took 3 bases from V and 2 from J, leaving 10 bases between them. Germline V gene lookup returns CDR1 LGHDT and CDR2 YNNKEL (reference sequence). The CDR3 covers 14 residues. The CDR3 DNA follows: TGTGCCAGCAGCCACGGGAGTTGGCAAGAGACCCAGTACTTC. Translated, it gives CASSHGSWQETQYF.

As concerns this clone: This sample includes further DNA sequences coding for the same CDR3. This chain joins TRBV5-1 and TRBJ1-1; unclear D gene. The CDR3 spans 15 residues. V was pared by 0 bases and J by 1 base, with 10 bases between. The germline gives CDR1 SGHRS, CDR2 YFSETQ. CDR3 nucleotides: TGCGCCAGCAGCTTGGCTGGGGTTGAGAACACTGAAGCTTTCTTT. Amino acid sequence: CASSLAGVENTEAFF.

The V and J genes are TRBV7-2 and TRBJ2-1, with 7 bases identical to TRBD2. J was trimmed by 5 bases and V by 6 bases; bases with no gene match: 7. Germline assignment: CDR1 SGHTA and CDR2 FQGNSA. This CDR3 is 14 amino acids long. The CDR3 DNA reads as TGTGCCAGCAGTTTTCGGGGAGGGGACAATGAGCAGTTCTTC. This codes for CASSFRGGDNEQFF.

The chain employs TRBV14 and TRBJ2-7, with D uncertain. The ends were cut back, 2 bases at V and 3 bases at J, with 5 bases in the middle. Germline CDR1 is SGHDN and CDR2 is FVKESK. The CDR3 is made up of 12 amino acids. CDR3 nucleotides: TGTGCCAGCAGCCAACTGAACTACGAGCAGTACTTC. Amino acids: CASSQLNYEQYF.

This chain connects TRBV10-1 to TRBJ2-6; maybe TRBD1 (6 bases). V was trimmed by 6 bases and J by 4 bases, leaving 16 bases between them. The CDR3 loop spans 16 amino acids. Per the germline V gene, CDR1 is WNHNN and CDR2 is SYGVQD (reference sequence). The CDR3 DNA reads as TGCGCCAGCAGCGAAAAAACAGGGTTAGGGGCCAACGTCCTGACTTTC. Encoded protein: CASSEKTGLGANVLTF.

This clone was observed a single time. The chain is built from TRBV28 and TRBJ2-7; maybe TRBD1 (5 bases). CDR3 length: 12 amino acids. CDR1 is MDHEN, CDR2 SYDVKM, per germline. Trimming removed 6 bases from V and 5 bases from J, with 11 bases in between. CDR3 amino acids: CASRDQGDEQYF. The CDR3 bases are TGTGCCAGCAGGGATCAGGGTGACGAGCAGTACTTC.

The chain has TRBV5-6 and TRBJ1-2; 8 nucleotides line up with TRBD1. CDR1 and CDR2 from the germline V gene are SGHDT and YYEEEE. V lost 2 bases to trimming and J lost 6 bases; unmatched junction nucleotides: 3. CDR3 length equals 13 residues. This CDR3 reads CASSFPTGDGYTF. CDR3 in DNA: TGTGCCAGCAGCTTCCCGACAGGGGATGGCTACACCTTC.

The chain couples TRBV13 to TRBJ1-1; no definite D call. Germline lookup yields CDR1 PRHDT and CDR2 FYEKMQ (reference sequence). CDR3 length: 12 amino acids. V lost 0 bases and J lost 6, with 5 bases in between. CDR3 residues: CASSLGRPEAFF. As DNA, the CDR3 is TGTGCCAGCAGCTTAGGACGGCCTGAAGCTTTCTTT.

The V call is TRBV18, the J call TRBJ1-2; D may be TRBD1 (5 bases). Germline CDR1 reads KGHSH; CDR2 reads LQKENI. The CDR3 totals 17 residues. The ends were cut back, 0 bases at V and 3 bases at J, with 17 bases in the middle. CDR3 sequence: CASSPPRQQDEYYGYTF. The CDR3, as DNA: TGTGCCAGCTCACCACCTCGACAACAGGACGAATACTATGGCTACACCTTC.

The CDR3 coding sequence is TGTGCCTGGAGTTTGCCCGGGACTAGCAGACTCGGGGAGCTGTTTTTT. It encodes CAWSLPGTSRLGELFF. V gene TRBV30 combines with J gene TRBJ2-2; 9 positions agree with TRBD2. Germline values: CDR1 GTSNPN, CDR2 SVGIG (reference sequence). The V gene end was trimmed by 2 bases and the J gene end by 7 bases; junction bases not matched to a gene: 11. The CDR3 has 16 amino acids.

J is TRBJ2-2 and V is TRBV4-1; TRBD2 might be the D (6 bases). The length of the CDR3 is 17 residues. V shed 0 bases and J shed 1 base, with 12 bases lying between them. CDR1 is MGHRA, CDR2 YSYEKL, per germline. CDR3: CASSQDPGRRNTGELFF. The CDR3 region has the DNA TGCGCCAGCAGCCAAGATCCCGGGAGAAGGAACACCGGGGAGCTGTTTTTT.

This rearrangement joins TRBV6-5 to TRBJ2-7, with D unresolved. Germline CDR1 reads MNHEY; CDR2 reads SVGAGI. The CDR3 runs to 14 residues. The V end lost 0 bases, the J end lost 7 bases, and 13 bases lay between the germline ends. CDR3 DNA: TGTGCCAGCAGTTACTCGGATAATCTCCGGGAGCAGTACTTC. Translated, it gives CASSYSDNLREQYF.

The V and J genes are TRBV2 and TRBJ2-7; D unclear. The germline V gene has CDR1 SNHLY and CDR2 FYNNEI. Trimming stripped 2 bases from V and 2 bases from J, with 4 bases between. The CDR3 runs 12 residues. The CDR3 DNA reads TGTGCCAGCAGTGAATTACCCTACGAGCAGTACTTC. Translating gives CASSELPYEQYF.

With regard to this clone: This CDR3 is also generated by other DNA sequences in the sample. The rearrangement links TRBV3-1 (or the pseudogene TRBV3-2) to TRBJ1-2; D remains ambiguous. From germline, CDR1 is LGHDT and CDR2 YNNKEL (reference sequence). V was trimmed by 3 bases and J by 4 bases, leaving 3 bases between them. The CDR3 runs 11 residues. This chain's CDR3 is CASSQGYGYTF. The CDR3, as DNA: TGTGCCAGCAGCCAGGGCTATGGCTACACCTTC.

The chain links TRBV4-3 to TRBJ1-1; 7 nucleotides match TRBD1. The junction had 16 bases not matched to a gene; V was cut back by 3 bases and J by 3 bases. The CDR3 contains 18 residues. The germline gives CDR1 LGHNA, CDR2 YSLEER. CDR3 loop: CASSHRYRTTGRDTEAFF. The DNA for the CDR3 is TGCGCCAGCAGCCACCGATATAGAACGACAGGGAGGGACACTGAAGCTTTCTTT.

CDR3 coding DNA: TGCGCCAGCAGCCTAGGAAATCCGGGGGTCGGGGAGCTGTTTTTT. It yields the protein CASSLGNPGVGELFF. This chain connects TRBV5-1 to TRBJ2-2, with a possible D match to TRBD2 (6 bases). In germline, CDR1 is SGHRS, CDR2 YFSETQ. The CDR3 length is 15 residues. Trimming left V 4 bases short and J 7 bases short, with 17 bases between. Combining the CDR3 with reference TRBV5-1 and TRBJ2-2 gives the whole variable domain KAGVTQTPRYLIKTRGQQVTLSCSPISGHRSVSWYQQTPGQGLQFLFEYFSETQRNKGNFPGRFSGRQFSNSRSEMNVSTLELGDSALYLCASSLGNPGVGELFFGEGSRLTVL.

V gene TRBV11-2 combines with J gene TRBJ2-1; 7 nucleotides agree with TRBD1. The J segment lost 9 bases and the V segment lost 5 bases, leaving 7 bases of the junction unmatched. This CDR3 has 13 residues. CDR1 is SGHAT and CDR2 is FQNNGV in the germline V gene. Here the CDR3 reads CASSGGQLFEQFF. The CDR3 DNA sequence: TGTGCCAGCAGCGGGGGACAGCTCTTTGAGCAGTTCTTC.

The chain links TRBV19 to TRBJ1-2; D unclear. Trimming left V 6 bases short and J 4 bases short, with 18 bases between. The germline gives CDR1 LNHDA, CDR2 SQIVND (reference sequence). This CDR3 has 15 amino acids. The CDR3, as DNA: TGTGCCAGTAGCTACGGGTCCTCCTCCCCCTATGGCTACACCTTC. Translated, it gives CASSYGSSSPYGYTF. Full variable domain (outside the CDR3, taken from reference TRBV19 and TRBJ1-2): DGGITQSPKYLFRKEGQNVTLSCEQNLNHDAMYWYRQDPGQGLRLIYYSQIVNDFQKGDIAEGYSVSREKKESFPLTVTSAQKNPTAFYLCASSYGSSSPYGYTFGSGTRLTVV.

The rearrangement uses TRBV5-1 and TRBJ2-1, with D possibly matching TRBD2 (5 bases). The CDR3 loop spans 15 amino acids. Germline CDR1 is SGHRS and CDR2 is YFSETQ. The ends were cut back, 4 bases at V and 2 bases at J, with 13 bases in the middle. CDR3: CASSVQADPYNEQFF. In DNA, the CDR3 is TGCGCCAGCAGCGTCCAAGCGGACCCCTACAATGAGCAGTTCTTC.

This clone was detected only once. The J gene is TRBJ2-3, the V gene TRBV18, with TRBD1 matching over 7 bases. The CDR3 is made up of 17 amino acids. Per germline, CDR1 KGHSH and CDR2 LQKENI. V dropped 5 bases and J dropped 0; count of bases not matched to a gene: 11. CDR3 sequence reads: CASSRAITGASTDTQYF. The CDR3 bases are TGTGCCAGCTCAAGGGCGATTACAGGGGCTAGCACAGATACGCAGTATTTT. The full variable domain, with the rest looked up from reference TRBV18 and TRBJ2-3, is NAGVMQNPRHLVRRRGQEARLRCSPMKGHSHVYWYRQLPEEGLKFMVYLQKENIIDESGMPKERFSAEFPKEGPSILRIQQVVRGDSAAYFCASSRAITGASTDTQYFGPGTRLTVL.

DNA of the CDR3: TGTGCCAGCAGTAGGACGTCCTCTGCCGAGCAGTACTTC. Amino acids: CASSRTSSAEQYF. The V call is TRBV7-9, the J call TRBJ2-7, with unresolved D. The length of the CDR3 is 13 residues. Looked up from germline, CDR1 is SEHNR and CDR2 is FQNEAQ (reference sequence). Between the trimmed V and J ends, which lost 6 bases and 6 bases, there was a span of 15 bases. The full variable domain, with the rest looked up from reference TRBV7-9 and TRBJ2-7, is DTGVSQNPRHKITKRGQNVTFRCDPISEHNRLYWYRQTLGQGPEFLTYFQNEAQLEKSRLLSDRFSAERPKGSFSTLEIQRTEQGDSAMYLCASSRTSSAEQYFGPGTRLTVT.